This T cell receptor (beta chain) emerged from a study of blood T cell repertoires in COVID-19. Whole-study context: T cells, B-cell-depleted T cells, or PBMCs provided the cDNA or gDNA that served as material.

The table came from immunoSEQ multiplex PCR; TCRdb's copy has only in-frame clones and leaves some out. The table lists around 150,000 clones, roughly 88% of them singletons, with 8% to 9.5% in the top ten. This CDR3 contains 14 residues. V lost 1 base and J lost 2, with 8 bases in between. The germline V gene encodes CDR1 SEHNR and CDR2 FQNEAQ (reference sequence). The chain recombines TRBV7-9 with TRBJ1-2; no clear D. Material for sequencing was peripheral blood. The TCR was taken from a woman aged 80 or over with active or convalescent COVID-19. The CDR3 DNA reads TGTGCCAGCAGCTTAGGAGGGATCAACTATGGCTACACCTTC. As protein: CASSLGGINYGYTF.